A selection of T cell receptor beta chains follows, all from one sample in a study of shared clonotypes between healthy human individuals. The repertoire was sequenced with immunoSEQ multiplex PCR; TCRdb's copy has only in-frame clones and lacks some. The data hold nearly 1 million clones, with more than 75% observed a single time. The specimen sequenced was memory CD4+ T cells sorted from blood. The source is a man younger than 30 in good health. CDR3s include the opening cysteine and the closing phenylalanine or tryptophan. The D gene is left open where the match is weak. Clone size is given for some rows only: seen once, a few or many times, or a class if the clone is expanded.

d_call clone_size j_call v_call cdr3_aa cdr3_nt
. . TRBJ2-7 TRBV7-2 CASSLGQLGRGEQYF TGTGCCAGCAGTTTAGGCCAGTTAGGCCGCGGCGAGCAGTACTTC
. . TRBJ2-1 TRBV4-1 CASSHTRALRGSYNEQFF TGCGCCAGCAGCCACACCAGGGCCCTTAGGGGGTCTTACAATGAGCAGTTCTTC
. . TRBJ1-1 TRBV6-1 CASSEVKDTEAFF TGTGCCAGCAGTGAAGTCAAGGACACTGAAGCTTTCTTT
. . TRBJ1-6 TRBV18 CASSPYGGRNSPLHF TGTGCCAGCTCACCCTACGGGGGCAGGAATTCACCCCTCCACTTT
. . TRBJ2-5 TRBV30 CAWSSGAETQYF TGTGCCTGGAGTTCGGGGGCCGAGACCCAGTACTTC
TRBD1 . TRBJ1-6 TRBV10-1 CASSDGTANSPLHF TGCGCCAGCAGTGACGGGACAGCCAATTCACCCCTCCACTTT
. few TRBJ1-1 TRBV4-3 CASSPDGLGDTEAFF TGCGCCAGCAGCCCGGACGGCCTGGGGGACACTGAAGCTTTCTTT
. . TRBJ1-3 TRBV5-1 CASSLDLLGNTIYF TGCGCCAGCAGCTTGGACTTATTAGGGAACACCATATATTTT
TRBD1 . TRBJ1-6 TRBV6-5 CASSRTGANSPLHF TGTGCCAGCAGCCGGACAGGGGCCAATTCACCCCTCCACTTT
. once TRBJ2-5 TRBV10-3 CAISQTEETQYF TGTGCCATCAGTCAGACGGAAGAGACCCAGTACTTC
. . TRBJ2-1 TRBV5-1 CASSNNPAGSSYNEQFF TGCGCCAGCAGCAATAACCCCGCGGGGAGCTCCTACAATGAGCAGTTCTTC
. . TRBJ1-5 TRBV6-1 CAPKGRFNQPQHF TGTGCCCCCAAGGGGCGCTTCAATCAGCCCCAGCATTTT
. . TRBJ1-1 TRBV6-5 CASSLDPSNTEAFF TGTGCCAGCAGCCTCGATCCTTCGAACACTGAAGCTTTCTTT
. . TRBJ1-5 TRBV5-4 CASSAGVGGQPQHF TGTGCCAGCAGCGCTGGAGTGGGAGGTCAGCCCCAGCATTTT
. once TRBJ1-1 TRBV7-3 CASSLTDLSEAFF TGTGCCAGCAGCTTAACAGACTTGTCTGAAGCTTTCTTT
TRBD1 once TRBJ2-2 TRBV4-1 CASRVTGRTGELFF TGCGCCAGCAGAGTGACAGGGCGCACCGGGGAGCTGTTTTTT
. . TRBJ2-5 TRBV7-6 CASSKGTKQETQYF TGTGCCAGCAGCAAAGGAACTAAACAAGAGACCCAGTACTTC
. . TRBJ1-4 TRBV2 CASTRGLEKLFF TGTGCCAGCACCCGGGGTCTTGAAAAACTGTTTTTT
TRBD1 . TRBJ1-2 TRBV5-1 CASSVYRGPSEWGYTF TGCGCCAGTTCGGTTTACAGGGGACCCTCCGAGTGGGGCTACACCTTC
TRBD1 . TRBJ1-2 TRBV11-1 CASRGQGRNYGYTF TGTGCCAGCAGAGGACAGGGGCGTAACTATGGCTACACCTTC
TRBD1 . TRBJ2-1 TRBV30 CARAGGYGNEQFF TGTGCCCGTGCAGGGGGCTATGGGAATGAGCAGTTCTTC
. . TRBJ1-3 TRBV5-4 CASSSSPGNTIYF TGTGCCAGCAGCTCGTCTCCCGGAAACACCATATATTTT
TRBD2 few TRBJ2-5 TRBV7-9 CASGLAGAGETQYF TGTGCCAGCGGGCTAGCGGGGGCCGGGGAGACCCAGTACTTC
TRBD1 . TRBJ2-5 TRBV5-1 CASRETGGQETQYF TGCGCCAGCCGAGAGACAGGGGGTCAAGAGACCCAGTACTTC
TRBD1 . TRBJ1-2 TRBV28 CASSRLTYPGQYYGYTF TGTGCCAGCAGCCGTCTTACTTATCCGGGACAGTACTATGGCTACACCTTC